Judged by frequency, the clone carrying this T cell receptor (beta chain) is medium-sized. Its antigen is unknown. TCR subtype-specific primers in iRepertoire multiplex PCR prepared libraries for bulk and single-cell sequencing. Multiplex PCR targeting V, D and J genes made bulk TCR beta libraries. After re-calling the multiplex PCR reads, TCRdb lists one entry per CDR3 protein, DNA absent. Listed are more than 2,500 distinct CDR3 sequences; approximately 50% falls within the top ten. Carbamazepine had induced Stevens-Johnson syndrome or toxic epidermal necrolysis in the sequenced donors. Germline CDR1 MNHEY, CDR2 SVGEGT. The CDR3 extends over 12 amino acids. This sample is part of a study of T cells in severe cutaneous drug reactions. Study-level information: Patients came from Taiwan, Thailand and a European registry, 2011 to 2018. Notes on the study in general: Blister cells averaged about 33% and PBMC around 5% TRBV12-4 in carbamazepine-induced Stevens-Johnson syndrome or toxic epidermal necrolysis patients. One public TCRbeta CDR3 appeared in all seven blister samples, averaging roughly 15%.

V usage is TRBV6-2 or TRBV6-3 and J usage is TRBJ2-5; lacking DNA, the TRBD1 call made by TCRdb goes unchecked. Material for sequencing was cells from a skin blister. The TCR originated in a human donor with toxic epidermal necrolysis, a severe cutaneous drug reaction. This CDR3 is CASSYDRETQYF.